These 10 T cell receptor beta chains share one sample of origin, sequenced in a study of siplizumab effects on memory and regulatory T cells. The data were produced by immunoSEQ multiplex PCR, yet TCRdb's version contains in-frame clones alone and is incomplete. Of around 95,000 clones in the sample, more than 90% were seen once. What was sequenced was CD4+ T cells sorted from blood. The receptors come from a human donor in good health.

The gene calls are TRBV7-9 and TRBJ2-2; the match to TRBD1 covers 7 bases. The CDR3 runs 17 residues. In germline, CDR1 is SEHNR, CDR2 FQNEAQ (reference sequence). J lost 6 bases, V lost 3 bases, and 13 bases had no gene match. The CDR3 protein is CASSFYGKKGGPGELFF. The DNA of the CDR3 is TGTGCCAGCAGCTTCTACGGCAAGAAAGGGGGCCCCGGGGAGCTGTTTTTT.

A single count supports this clone. The CDR3 DNA reads TGTGCCAGCAGCTTATCGGGCGGGGGCTCGGGCTCCTACAATGAGCAGTTCTTC. This sequence encodes CASSLSGGGSGSYNEQFF. V usage is TRBV11-2 and J usage is TRBJ2-1, with a weak D call TRBD2 (7 bases). Trimming shortened V by 2 bases and J by 0 bases, and 17 bases separated the two germline ends. CDR3 length: 18 amino acids. Per the germline V gene, CDR1 is SGHAT and CDR2 is FQNNGV.

V gene TRBV27 combines with J gene TRBJ1-2; tentative D call: TRBD1 (6 bases). Trimming shortened V by 7 bases and J by 6 bases, and 18 bases separated the two germline ends. The CDR3 has 14 amino acids. The germline V gene has CDR1 MNHEY and CDR2 SMNVEV (reference sequence). CDR3 loop: CASKKGGIQNGYTF. The CDR3 coding sequence is TGTGCCAGCAAAAAGGGGGGGATTCAGAATGGCTACACCTTC.

This clone was recorded once. This chain joins TRBV30 and TRBJ2-7, with no clear D. Germline V CDR1 and CDR2: GTSNPN, SVGIG (reference sequence). The CDR3 spans 13 residues. Trimming took off 8 bases at V and 3 bases at J, with 17 bases between the two ends. The CDR3 sequence is CARNGLLYYEQYF. CDR3 sequence (DNA): TGTGCCCGGAACGGATTATTATACTACGAGCAGTACTTC.

The CDR3 protein is CASSIGASVYNEQFF. In DNA form, the CDR3 reads TGTGCCAGTAGTATAGGGGCTAGCGTCTACAATGAGCAGTTCTTC. The genes are TRBV19 and TRBJ2-1; D possibly corresponds to TRBD2 (6 bases). The CDR3 contains 15 residues. Trimming pared 1 base from V and 3 bases from J, leaving 10 bases between. Per the germline V gene, CDR1 is LNHDA and CDR2 is SQIVND (reference sequence).

The chain joins TRBV28 to TRBJ1-2, with 7 bases aligning to TRBD1. The CDR3 runs 14 residues. V trimming: 3 bases; J trimming: 8 bases; junction bases outside the gene matches: 9. Germline CDR1 reads MDHEN; CDR2 reads SYDVKM. This CDR3 reads CASSFWGQRGGYTF. As DNA, the CDR3 is TGTGCCAGCAGTTTTTGGGGACAGAGGGGCGGCTACACCTTC.

This clone was counted once. V is TRBV9 and J is TRBJ2-3; maybe TRBD2 (6 bases). This CDR3 comprises 16 residues. V lost 2 bases and J 0 bases, leaving 13 bases between the germline ends. Per the germline V gene, CDR1 is SGDLS and CDR2 is YYNGEE. The CDR3 loop is CASSVSSDSSTDTQYF. In DNA, the CDR3 is TGTGCCAGCAGCGTCTCTAGCGACTCTAGCACAGATACGCAGTATTTT.

The chain has TRBV28 and TRBJ1-2; 8 bases align to TRBD1. CDR3 length: 14 residues. Germline V gives CDR1 MDHEN, CDR2 SYDVKM. The V segment lost 3 bases and the J segment 6 bases; nucleotides outside the gene matches: 6. This CDR3 is CASSLDRVPNGYTF. DNA of the CDR3: TGTGCCAGCAGTTTGGACAGGGTCCCTAATGGCTACACCTTC.

This clone was counted once. The chain employs TRBV9 and TRBJ2-3; D could derive from TRBD1 or TRBD2 (7 bases each). Deletions cut 3 bases from V and 5 bases from J, with 19 bases between. The germline gives CDR1 SGDLS, CDR2 YYNGEE. This CDR3 contains 16 residues. CDR3 in amino acids: CASSEGRGGQGDTQYF. For the CDR3, the DNA is TGTGCCAGCAGCGAAGGCAGGGGGGGCCAGGGAGATACGCAGTATTTT. Full variable domain (outside the CDR3, taken from reference TRBV9 and TRBJ2-3): DSGVTQTPKHLITATGQRVTLRCSPRSGDLSVYWYQQSLDQGLQFLIQYYNGEERAKGNILERFSAQQFPDLHSELNLSSLELGDSALYFCASSEGRGGQGDTQYFGPGTRLTVL.

J is TRBJ2-1 and V is TRBV2, with 7 bases identical to TRBD1. The germline CDR1 and CDR2 sequences are SNHLY and FYNNEI. CDR3 length: 15 amino acids. Trimming removed 6 bases from V and 0 bases from J; junction bases left unmatched: 5. CDR3 in DNA: TGTGCCAGCAGAGGACAGGCAAGCTCCTACAATGAGCAGTTCTTC. Protein sequence: CASRGQASSYNEQFF.